These 7 T cell receptor beta chains were sequenced from one sample in a study of vaccination effects on CD4 cells after COVID-19. Expansion of antigen-specific CD4+ T cells with viral peptide pools was carried out by the ViraFEST assay before sequencing. Following 10 days of culture, CD4+ T cells were isolated. Every participant took two doses of the BNT162b2 or mRNA-1273 vaccine. Assay: immunoSEQ multiplex PCR; the TCRdb copy retains only in-frame clones and omits some. Here the sample spans tens of thousands of clones, roughly 80% being singletons. Their antigens remain unidentified. The sample in question was CD4+ T cells from PBMCs cultured with HCoV-OC43 spike peptides, obtained after COVID-19 vaccination. The sample's subset: HCoV-OC43 spike overlapping peptide pool stimulation. These receptors came from a human donor who received a COVID-19 vaccine.

V usage is TRBV4-2 and J usage is TRBJ1-4; no reliable D call. The CDR3 sequence is 15 residues long. V was shortened by 0 bases and J by 4 bases, with 9 bases between the two germline ends. The germline CDR1 and CDR2 sequences are LGHNA and YNFKEQ. CDR3 in amino acids: CASSQEGSLNEKLFF. Here the CDR3 DNA reads TGTGCCAGCAGCCAAGAGGGGTCACTTAATGAAAAACTGTTTTTT.

This chain links TRBV7-3 with TRBJ1-1; D possibly corresponds to TRBD1 (5 bases). Germline-derived CDR1 and CDR2 are SGHTA and FQGTGA. The CDR3 totals 15 residues. The V gene lost 5 bases and the J gene lost 6 bases, with 19 bases spanning the gap. The CDR3 DNA sequence: TGTGCCAGCAGCCAGGGACCGTGGATTGCCGCTGAAGCTTTCTTT. It translates to CASSQGPWIAAEAFF.

J is TRBJ2-1 and V is TRBV10-3; a weak D match, TRBD2 (6 bases). Germline assignment: CDR1 ENHRY and CDR2 SYGVKD. The CDR3 totals 15 residues. Trimming left V 3 bases short and J 2 bases short, with 11 bases between. CDR3 bases: TGTGCCATCAGTGACTTGGCGGGGACCTACAATGAGCAGTTCTTC. Its protein product is CAISDLAGTYNEQFF.

The genes are TRBV3-1 (or the pseudogene TRBV3-2) and TRBJ2-3, with 8 bases fitting TRBD2. Germline V lookup: CDR1 LGHDT, CDR2 YNNKEL (reference sequence). The CDR3 loop spans 16 amino acids. The V segment lost 3 bases and the J segment 3 bases; nucleotides outside the gene matches: 8. The CDR3 coding sequence is TGTGCCAGCAGCCACTTAGCGGGGAGACATACAGATACGCAGTATTTT. Encoded protein: CASSHLAGRHTDTQYF.

The J gene is TRBJ2-5, the V gene TRBV6-5; D not certain. There are 14 residues in the CDR3. Per the germline V gene, CDR1 is MNHEY and CDR2 is SVGAGI. V dropped 0 bases and J dropped 3 bases, with 8 bases sitting between them. CDR3 region: CASSYSRSKETQYF. The CDR3 DNA is TGTGCCAGCAGTTACTCTAGGAGTAAAGAGACCCAGTACTTC.

In this sample, this clone turned up a few times. V gene TRBV19 combines with J gene TRBJ1-4; D not resolved. Deletions cut 10 bases from V and 4 bases from J, with 16 bases between. The V gene's germline CDR1 is LNHDA and CDR2 SQIVND (reference sequence). CDR3 length: 14 residues. Here the CDR3 reads CATRPLGNNEKLFF. CDR3 nucleotides: TGTGCCACCCGCCCTCTAGGGAATAATGAAAAACTGTTTTTT.

The rearrangement uses TRBV28 and TRBJ2-5; D is perhaps TRBD2 (6 bases). The CDR3 length is 14 residues. Trimming left V 8 bases short and J 5 bases short, with 18 bases between. Germline CDR1 is MDHEN and CDR2 is SYDVKM. CDR3 region: CASFSSGSQETQYF. The CDR3 DNA reads TGTGCCAGCTTTTCCTCCGGGAGTCAGGAGACCCAGTACTTC. Full variable domain (outside the CDR3, taken from reference TRBV28 and TRBJ2-5): DVKVTQSSRYLVKRTGEKVFLECVQDMDHENMFWYRQDPGLGLRLIYFSYDVKMKEKGDIPEGYSVSREKKERFSLILESASTNQTSMYLCASFSSGSQETQYFGPGTRLLVL.